The rows below give T cell receptor beta chains drawn from one sample of a study of cytomegalovirus exposure and HLA in healthy donors. Repertoires were generated with immunoSEQ multiplex PCR, while TCRdb's copy carries only in-frame clones and drops some. This sample yields approximately 82,000 clones, of which 78% are seen a single time; approximately 1.6% belongs to the top ten. The sequencing input was PBMCs. The receptors here all came from a man between 40 and 49 years old in good health and CMV-seronegative. Each CDR3 is given with its conserved first and last residue. The order of the fields is J gene, D gene, V gene, clone size, CDR3 protein, CDR3 DNA. The D gene is left open where the match is weak. A row's size may be missing; if present it is once, few, many or a size class.

>TRBJ2-1|-|TRBV5-1|-
CASSLDLSGSYNEQFF
TGCGCCAGCAGCTTGGACCTTAGCGGCTCCTACAATGAGCAGTTCTTC
>TRBJ2-7|-|TRBV4-2|-
CASSQERSSYEQYF
TGTGCCAGCAGCCAAGAACGGAGCTCCTACGAGCAGTACTTC
>TRBJ2-3|-|TRBV15|-
CATSVRGTDTQYF
TGTGCCACCAGCGTTCGGGGGACAGATACGCAGTATTTT
>TRBJ2-1|TRBD2|TRBV2|-
CASRRVAGDFYNEQFF
TGTGCCAGCAGACGAGTAGCGGGGGATTTCTACAATGAGCAGTTCTTC
>TRBJ2-5|TRBD2|TRBV10-2|-
CASYPGTSGTQETQYF
TGCGCCAGCTATCCCGGGACTAGCGGGACCCAAGAGACCCAGTACTTC
>TRBJ2-1|-|TRBV7-2|-
CASSLRRERHNEQFF
TGTGCCAGCAGCTTACGTCGGGAGAGGCACAATGAGCAGTTCTTC
>TRBJ2-7|-|TRBV7-9|-
CASSLSQTYEQYF
TGTGCCAGCAGCTTAAGCCAAACCTACGAGCAGTACTTC
>TRBJ2-2|-|TRBV27|-
CASTRGNTGELFF
TGTGCCAGCACCCGGGGGAACACCGGGGAGCTGTTTTTT
>TRBJ2-1|-|TRBV19|-
CASSIEGGEQFF
TGTGCCAGTAGTATTGAGGGCGGGGAGCAGTTCTTC
>TRBJ1-2|TRBD1|TRBV5-6|-
CASSLEGTGRNYGYTF
TGTGCCAGCAGCTTGGAGGGGACAGGACGTAACTATGGCTACACCTTC
>TRBJ1-2|-|TRBV25-1|-
CASSDPSYGYTF
TGTGCCAGCAGTGATCCGAGCTATGGCTACACCTTC
>TRBJ2-2|-|TRBV6-5|-
CASVTGTGELFF
TGTGCCAGCGTCACGGGCACCGGGGAGCTGTTTTTT
>TRBJ1-5|-|TRBV2|-
CASRDRQQQEPQHF
TGTGCCAGCAGGGACAGACAGCAGCAAGAGCCCCAGCATTTT
>TRBJ2-1|TRBD1|TRBV5-1|-
CASSLGAGGNEQFF
TGCGCCAGCAGCTTGGGGGCAGGGGGCAATGAGCAGTTCTTC
>TRBJ2-3|TRBD2|TRBV7-9|once
CASSSGTSTDTQYF
TGTGCCAGCAGCTCCGGGACTAGCACTGATACGCAGTATTTT
>TRBJ2-7|TRBD2|TRBV29-1|-
CSVWTSGRGSYEQYF
TGCAGCGTGTGGACTAGCGGGAGGGGCTCCTACGAGCAGTACTTC
>TRBJ1-1|TRBD1|TRBV7-3|-
CASSLGQGLRTEAFF
TGTGCCAGCAGCTTAGGACAGGGGCTGAGGACTGAAGCTTTCTTT
>TRBJ1-5|-|TRBV19|-
CASSESGTYSNQPQHF
TGTGCCAGTAGTGAATCGGGGACATATAGCAATCAGCCCCAGCATTTT
>TRBJ2-7|-|TRBV6-6|-
CASSGTGKVYEQYF
TGTGCCAGCAGTGGGACTGGGAAAGTTTACGAGCAGTACTTC
>TRBJ2-7|-|TRBV11-2|-
CASSLGGTLKREQYF
TGTGCCAGCAGCTTAGGGGGCACCCTAAAGCGCGAGCAGTACTTC
>TRBJ2-2|-|TRBV7-2|-
CASSYGRFTGELFF
TGTGCCAGCAGCTATGGTCGGTTCACCGGGGAGCTGTTTTTT
>TRBJ2-3|TRBD2|TRBV6-1|-
CASSEEGLAGRTFTDTQYF
TGTGCCAGCAGTGAGGAGGGACTAGCGGGAAGGACTTTCACAGATACGCAGTATTTT
>TRBJ2-7|TRBD2|TRBV2|-
CASSDRLAGGSEQYF
TGTGCCAGCAGCGACCGGCTAGCGGGAGGTAGCGAGCAGTACTTC
>TRBJ1-1|-|TRBV5-1|-
CASSPGHRIDGTEAFF
TGCGCCAGCAGCCCGGGACATCGGATAGATGGAACTGAAGCTTTCTTT
>TRBJ1-1|TRBD1|TRBV16|-
CASSQWIRDRGLGMNTEAFF
TGTGCCAGCAGCCAATGGATCCGGGACAGGGGTCTGGGCATGAACACTGAAGCTTTCTTT
>TRBJ1-5|-|TRBV7-8|-
CASSFRRTESNQPQHF
TGTGCCAGCAGCTTCAGGCGTACAGAGAGCAATCAGCCCCAGCATTTT
>TRBJ2-1|-|TRBV5-1|-
CASSLDWVREQFF
TGCGCCAGCAGCTTGGATTGGGTCAGGGAGCAGTTCTTC
>TRBJ2-1|-|TRBV27|-
CASSPQAGISYNEQFF
TGTGCCAGCAGCCCTCAGGCCGGGATTAGTTACAATGAGCAGTTCTTC
>TRBJ1-4|-|TRBV7-9|-
CASSPGTPNEKLFF
TGTGCCAGCAGCCCCGGGACACCGAATGAAAAACTGTTTTTT